This T cell receptor beta chain was profiled in a study of blood T cell repertoires in COVID-19. Study at large: Italy, Spain and the United States were the sources of the convalescent and acute COVID-19 samples. The analysed material was cDNA or gDNA that came from T cells, B-cell-depleted T cells, or PBMCs.

The authors' processing: The authors estimated nucleated cell counts from reference gene primer amplification. TCRdb keeps only in-frame clones here, not all; method: immunoSEQ multiplex PCR. V, J and clone size reflect that table, while D and trimming were determined from the DNA. This sample yields roughly 50,000 clones, of which roughly 88% are seen a single time; roughly 55% belongs to the top ten. The TCR originated in a man in his 70s with acute or convalescent COVID-19. The sample taken for sequencing was peripheral blood.

CDR3 sequence: CATKTGISTDTQYF. As DNA, the CDR3 is TGTGCCACTAAAACAGGGATATCCACAGATACGCAGTATTTT. This chain joins TRBV10-3 and TRBJ2-3, with D perhaps TRBD1 (6 bases). Per germline, CDR1 ENHRY and CDR2 SYGVKD. CDR3 size: 14 residues. Trimming cost V 10 bases and J 2 bases, with 16 bases left between them.